The T cell receptor (beta chain) under discussion was sequenced for a study of long-term antiretroviral therapy in people with HIV. This was the immunoSEQ v3.0 assay at survey level. Profiled with immunoSEQ multiplex PCR; TCRdb holds only in-frame clones, not every one. The profile covers 20,000 to 25,000 clones, with about 80% appearing a single time and roughly a tenth taken by the ten largest. V was clipped by 6 bases and J by 4 bases, with 12 bases between them. Per germline, CDR1 MNHEY and CDR2 SMNVEV (reference sequence). The CDR3 contains 13 residues. Whole-study results and caveats: The data indicate that diversity increased after ART but remained below transplant donor controls.

As regards this clone: No antigen is known for it.

The genes are TRBV27 and TRBJ1-1; TRBD1 is a possible D gene (5 bases). The sequencing used unsorted PBMCs, collected 4.1 years after starting antiretroviral therapy. This TCR was sampled from a woman aged 40 to 49 with HIV. DNA of the CDR3: TGTGCCAGCAGCGTCATGGGGGGCACTGAAGCTTTCTTT. This encodes CASSVMGGTEAFF.